These T cell receptor beta chains were read from a single sample in a study of blood T cells in healthy people across ages. A single record per CDR3 protein comes from TCRdb applying MiXCR to the 5' RACE reads. Among around 1.7 million distinct CDR3 sequences listed, 28% were seen once. Specimen: blood. Receptors originate from a woman aged 25 to 45 in good health. The CDR3 runs from the conserved cysteine through the conserved F or W.

v_call: TRBV20-1
j_call: TRBJ1-2
cdr3_aa: CSARDNGPVNYGYTF

v_call: TRBV29-1
j_call: TRBJ2-1
cdr3_aa: CSVGTTQGNEQFF

v_call: TRBV5-1
j_call: TRBJ2-3
cdr3_aa: CASSLPTGTISTDTQYF

v_call: TRBV4-3
j_call: TRBJ2-1
cdr3_aa: CASSRQGWNEQFF

v_call: TRBV7-2
j_call: TRBJ1-2
cdr3_aa: CASSLFRIDSYTF

v_call: TRBV12-3/TRBV12-4
j_call: TRBJ2-1
cdr3_aa: CASRVSGGANEQFF

v_call: TRBV6-1
j_call: TRBJ2-7
cdr3_aa: CASSVVFDGSQYF

v_call: TRBV12-3/TRBV12-4
j_call: TRBJ2-5
cdr3_aa: CASSFNRNPLETQYF

v_call: TRBV6-1
j_call: TRBJ2-5
cdr3_aa: CASSEGSEETQYF

v_call: TRBV2
j_call: TRBJ2-1
cdr3_aa: CASSGRLGDNEQFF

v_call: TRBV9
j_call: TRBJ1-1
cdr3_aa: CASSDTGVNTEAFF

v_call: TRBV4-3
j_call: TRBJ2-1
cdr3_aa: CASNQWGDNGQFF

v_call: TRBV2
j_call: TRBJ2-4
cdr3_aa: CASRDRSSVQYF

v_call: TRBV5-1
j_call: TRBJ2-1
cdr3_aa: CASSQVTTEQFF

v_call: TRBV20-1
j_call: TRBJ2-3
cdr3_aa: CSAGASPISTDTQYF

v_call: TRBV5-1
j_call: TRBJ2-5
cdr3_aa: CASSLRGPLQETQYF

v_call: TRBV30
j_call: TRBJ1-1
cdr3_aa: CAWSGQGDTEAFF

v_call: TRBV3-1
j_call: TRBJ2-4
cdr3_aa: CASSQDPGEQHF

v_call: TRBV28
j_call: TRBJ2-3
cdr3_aa: CASSSGTVTRYF

v_call: TRBV7-2
j_call: TRBJ2-3
cdr3_aa: CASSSGSATDTQYF

v_call: TRBV5-1
j_call: TRBJ2-1
cdr3_aa: CASSLGNQYNEQFF

v_call: TRBV18
j_call: TRBJ1-2
cdr3_aa: CASSPRTYGYTF

v_call: TRBV7-8
j_call: TRBJ2-1
cdr3_aa: CASSFTGGPSNEQFF

v_call: TRBV6-5
j_call: TRBJ2-4
cdr3_aa: CASRRTGDIQYF

v_call: TRBV7-9
j_call: NA
cdr3_aa: CASSLGRGASGNEQYF

v_call: TRBV12-3/TRBV12-4
j_call: TRBJ2-7
cdr3_aa: CASSPDGDSSYEQYF

v_call: TRBV20-1
j_call: TRBJ1-3
cdr3_aa: CSAPGRSSGNTIYF

v_call: TRBV20-1
j_call: TRBJ2-5
cdr3_aa: CSARDGSTGDQETQYF

v_call: TRBV5-1
j_call: TRBJ2-4
cdr3_aa: CASRIGVAAKNIQYF

v_call: TRBV5-1
j_call: TRBJ2-5
cdr3_aa: CASSLATPRETQYF

v_call: TRBV29-1
j_call: TRBJ2-7
cdr3_aa: CSVLSGYEQYF

v_call: TRBV20-1
j_call: TRBJ2-4
cdr3_aa: CSARSDVGGGIAQYF

v_call: TRBV7-9
j_call: TRBJ2-1
cdr3_aa: CASTWTSGALFF

v_call: TRBV25-1
j_call: TRBJ2-1
cdr3_aa: CASSGRRNEQFF

v_call: TRBV7-9
j_call: TRBJ2-1
cdr3_aa: CASSLALGTVQPSSYNEQFF

v_call: TRBV5-1
j_call: TRBJ2-3
cdr3_aa: CASRSDTNIDTQYF

v_call: TRBV5-1
j_call: TRBJ1-2
cdr3_aa: CASSLVGADYGYTF

v_call: TRBV6-6
j_call: TRBJ1-5
cdr3_aa: CAGNPDGTNQPQHF

v_call: TRBV6-6
j_call: TRBJ2-7
cdr3_aa: CASGPGTGHEQYF